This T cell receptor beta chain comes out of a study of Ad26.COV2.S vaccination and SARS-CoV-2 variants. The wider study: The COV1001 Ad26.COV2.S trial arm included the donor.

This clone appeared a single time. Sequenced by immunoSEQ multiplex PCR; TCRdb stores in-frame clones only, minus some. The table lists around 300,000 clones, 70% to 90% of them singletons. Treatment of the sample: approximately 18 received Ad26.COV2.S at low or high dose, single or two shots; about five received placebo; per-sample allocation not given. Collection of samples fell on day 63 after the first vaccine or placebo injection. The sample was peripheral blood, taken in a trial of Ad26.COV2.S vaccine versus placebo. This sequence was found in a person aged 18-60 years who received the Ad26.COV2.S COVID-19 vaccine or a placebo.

Here the CDR3 DNA reads TGCAGTGCTAGTCAGGCCAGGGGGAGGACTGAAGCTTTCTTT. Its protein is CSASQARGRTEAFF. This chain joins TRBV20-1 and TRBJ1-1; TRBD1 matches at 7 bases. The CDR3 length is 14 residues. Germline V gives CDR1 DFQATT, CDR2 SNEGSKA (reference sequence). With V trimmed by 3 bases and J by 5 bases, 9 bases remained unmatched.